The TCR beta chain under discussion was sequenced for a study of T cell responses to AZD1222 COVID-19 vaccine. Study overall: Combined were second doses at about 4 or about 12 weeks.

With 1 base clipped from V and 11 bases from J, the junction kept 4 bases outside the gene matches. Germline V gives CDR1 SGHTA, CDR2 FQGTGA. The CDR3 contains 12 residues. On this clone: The antigen is unknown.

TCRdb keeps only in-frame clones here, not all; method: immunoSEQ multiplex PCR. The sample includes some 86,000 clones, 80% seen only once; the top ten take 20% to 25%. Study-level findings and limits: Most donors were white British, females outnumbered males, and clonal diversity was possibly underestimated. Unmutated regions of variants are reportedly targeted by nearly half of spike-specific TCRs.

This sequence joins TRBV7-3 and TRBJ1-1; 7 bases align to TRBD1. The sequencing here drew on peripheral blood, taken on day 0 of AZD1222 vaccination. This sequence originates from an adult in good health. Here the CDR3 DNA reads TGTGCCAGCAGCTTAAGGGACAGAATGGCTTTCTTT. Protein product: CASSLRDRMAFF.